The following is a T cell receptor beta chain sequence with its context. Only in-frame clones appear in the TCRdb table, and some are missing; sequencing was by immunoSEQ multiplex PCR. In the table there are tens of thousands of clones, over 75% of which are singletons. The germline gives CDR1 SGHRS, CDR2 YFSETQ. The CDR3 is 15 amino acids. J was trimmed by 4 bases and V by 0 bases; bases with no gene match: 4. The sample is drawn from a study of blood T cell repertoires in COVID-19. Across the study: T cells, B-cell-depleted T cells, or PBMCs provided the cDNA or gDNA that served as material.

What was sequenced was peripheral blood. This clonotype was sampled from a woman aged 55-69 years with active COVID-19. V is TRBV5-1 and J is TRBJ1-1; 9 bases map to TRBD1. CDR3 nucleotides: TGCGCCAGCAGCTTGGATTGGACAGGGGTCACTGAAGCTTTCTTT. Its protein product is CASSLDWTGVTEAFF. The full variable domain, in which reference TRBV5-1 and TRBJ1-1 provide the parts outside the CDR3, is KAGVTQTPRYLIKTRGQQVTLSCSPISGHRSVSWYQQTPGQGLQFLFEYFSETQRNKGNFPGRFSGRQFSNSRSEMNVSTLELGDSALYLCASSLDWTGVTEAFFGQGTRLTVV.